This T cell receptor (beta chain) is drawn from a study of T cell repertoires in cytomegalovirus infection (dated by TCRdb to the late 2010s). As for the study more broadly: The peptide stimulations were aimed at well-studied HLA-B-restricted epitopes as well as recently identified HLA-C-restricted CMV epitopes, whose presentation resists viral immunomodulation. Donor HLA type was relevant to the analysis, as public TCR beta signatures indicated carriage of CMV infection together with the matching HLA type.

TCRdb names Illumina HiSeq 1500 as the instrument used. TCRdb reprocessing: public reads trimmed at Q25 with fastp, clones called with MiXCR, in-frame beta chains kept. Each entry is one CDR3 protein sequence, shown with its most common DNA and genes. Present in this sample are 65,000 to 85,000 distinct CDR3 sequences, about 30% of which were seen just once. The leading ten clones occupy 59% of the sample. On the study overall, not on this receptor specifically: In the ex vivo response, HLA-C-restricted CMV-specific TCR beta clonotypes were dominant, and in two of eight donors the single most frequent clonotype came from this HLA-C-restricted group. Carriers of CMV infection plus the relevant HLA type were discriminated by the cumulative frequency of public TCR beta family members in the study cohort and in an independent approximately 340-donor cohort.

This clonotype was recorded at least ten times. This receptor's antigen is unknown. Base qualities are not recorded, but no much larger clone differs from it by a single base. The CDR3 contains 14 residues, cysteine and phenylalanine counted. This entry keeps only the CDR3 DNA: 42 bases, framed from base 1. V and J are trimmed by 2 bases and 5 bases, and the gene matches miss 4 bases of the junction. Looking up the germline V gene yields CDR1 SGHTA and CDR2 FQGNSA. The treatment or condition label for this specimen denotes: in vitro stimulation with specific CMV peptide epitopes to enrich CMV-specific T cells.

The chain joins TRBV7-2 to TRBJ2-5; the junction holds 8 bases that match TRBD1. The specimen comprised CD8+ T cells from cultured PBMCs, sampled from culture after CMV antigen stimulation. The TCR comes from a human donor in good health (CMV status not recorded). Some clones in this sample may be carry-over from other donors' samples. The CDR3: CASSLRWTGETQYF. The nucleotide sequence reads TGTGCCAGCAGCTTAAGATGGACAGGGGAGACCCAGTACTTC.